The 16 T cell receptor beta chains below were found in one sample sequenced in a study of cytomegalovirus exposure and HLA in healthy donors. Primers: 60 Vbeta forward and 13 Jbeta reverse. Only in-frame clones appear in the TCRdb table, and some are missing; sequencing was by immunoSEQ multiplex PCR. The sample carries under 200,000 clones, around 78% recorded once. Sequencing was carried out using PBMCs. Receptors were obtained from a woman in her twenties or thirties in good health and CMV-seropositive.

The J gene is TRBJ1-6, the V gene TRBV7-8; 7 bases are shared with TRBD1. The CDR3 spans 17 residues. Germline V gene sequence: CDR1 SGHVS, CDR2 FQNEAQ. With V trimmed by 3 bases and J by 5 bases, 10 bases remained unmatched. Here the CDR3 DNA reads TGTGCCAGCAGCTTCATTACAGGGGCAAAGGATAATTCACCCCTCCACTTT. Translating it yields CASSFITGAKDNSPLHF.

The V call is TRBV29-1, the J call TRBJ2-3; D is possibly TRBD2 (5 bases). The V and J ends lost 6 bases and 4 bases respectively, with 14 bases between them. Per the germline V gene, CDR1 is SQVTM and CDR2 is ANQGSEA. This CDR3 spans 13 amino acids. The CDR3 bases are TGCAGCGTGGCCTCGGGGAGCGCAGATACGCAGTATTTT. This gives the protein CSVASGSADTQYF.

The rearrangement joins TRBV5-1 to TRBJ2-7; 7 bases match TRBD1. The germline V gene has CDR1 SGHRS and CDR2 YFSETQ. There are 17 residues in the CDR3. V shed 1 base and J 4 bases; nucleotides not matched to a gene: 14. In nucleotides, the CDR3 is TGCGCCAGCAGCTTGCACCAATATAGGGACAGTTCTTACGAGCAGTACTTC. Protein product: CASSLHQYRDSSYEQYF.

V and J are TRBV4-1 and TRBJ1-2; no clear D. V lost 0 bases, J lost 8 bases, and 7 bases lay in between. CDR3 size: 12 residues. Germline assignment: CDR1 MGHRA and CDR2 YSYEKL. CDR3 in DNA: TGCGCCAGCAGCCAAGACTACGGGGGCTACACCTTC. This sequence encodes CASSQDYGGYTF.

The rearrangement links TRBV5-1 to TRBJ1-6; D gene uncertain. CDR1 is SGHRS, CDR2 YFSETQ, per germline. Between the trimmed V and J ends, which lost 0 bases and 8 bases, there was a span of 12 bases. This CDR3 spans 15 amino acids. CDR3 sequence: CASSLENPTDSPLHF. The CDR3 DNA reads as TGCGCCAGCAGCTTGGAGAATCCCACGGATTCACCCCTCCACTTT.

The chain links TRBV6-5 to TRBJ1-1; D perhaps matches TRBD1 (5 bases). V dropped 4 bases and J dropped 4 bases, with 13 bases sitting between them. Germline CDR1 reads MNHEY; CDR2 reads SVGAGI. The CDR3 has 14 residues. The CDR3 DNA reads as TGTGCCAGCAGTTCTCGACAGAGGCGCACTGAAGCTTTCTTT. Translating gives CASSSRQRRTEAFF.

At least ten counts were recorded for this clone. This chain links TRBV7-9 with TRBJ2-1, with 7 positions matching TRBD1. The J segment lost 5 bases and the V segment lost 5 bases, leaving 3 bases of the junction unmatched. The CDR3 length is 13 residues. The germline V gene encodes CDR1 SEHNR and CDR2 FQNEAQ (reference sequence). CDR3 sequence: CASSAGQDNEQFF. As DNA, the CDR3 is TGTGCCAGCAGCGCCGGACAGGACAATGAGCAGTTCTTC.

The chain couples TRBV5-1 to TRBJ1-1; tentative D call: TRBD1 (5 bases). In germline, CDR1 is SGHRS, CDR2 YFSETQ. The CDR3 sequence is 16 residues long. Deletions cut 4 bases from V and 0 bases from J, with 16 bases between. In DNA, the CDR3 is TGCGCCAGCAGCCCACGGGGGGGGTACATGAACACTGAAGCTTTCTTT. Translating gives CASSPRGGYMNTEAFF.

The V call is TRBV28, the J call TRBJ2-7; a possible D gene is TRBD2 (5 bases). The CDR3 runs to 10 residues. V lost 4 bases and J lost 7, with 5 bases in between. Germline V gene data show CDR1 as MDHEN and CDR2 as SYDVKM. CDR3 coding DNA: TGTGCCAGCAGTTCGGGAGAGCAGTACTTC. Translated, it gives CASSSGEQYF.

The sample holds a few counts of this clone. The chain has TRBV5-6 and TRBJ2-7; the match to TRBD1 covers 9 bases. Germline CDR1 reads SGHDT; CDR2 reads YYEEEE. The CDR3 is 15 amino acids. The V and J ends lost 0 bases and 1 base, in that order; junction bases with no gene match: 2. The CDR3 spells CASSLGDRESYEQYF. The CDR3 DNA is TGTGCCAGCAGCTTGGGGGACAGGGAATCCTACGAGCAGTACTTC.

This clone was counted a single time. The chain couples TRBV7-2 to TRBJ1-1; D may be TRBD1 (6 bases). The CDR3 is 14 residues long. Germline CDR1 SGHTA, CDR2 FQGNSA. V was pared by 3 bases and J by 4 bases, with 12 bases between. CDR3 DNA: TGTGCCAGCAGCTTGCGGGGGCTGGGCACTGAAGCTTTCTTT. It specifies CASSLRGLGTEAFF.

The chain employs TRBV7-2 and TRBJ2-7; TRBD2 is a possible D gene (7 bases). The CDR3 spans 15 residues. Germline values: CDR1 SGHTA, CDR2 FQGNSA. The V and J ends lost 5 bases and 7 bases respectively, with 21 bases between them. CDR3 protein: CASSLMGGGGREQYF. The CDR3 DNA follows: TGTGCCAGCAGCCTTATGGGGGGGGGCGGTAGGGAGCAGTACTTC.

The V and J genes are TRBV4-3 and TRBJ2-7; TRBD2 aligns across 14 bases. J lost 2 bases, V lost 5 bases, and 5 bases had no gene match. Germline V gene sequence: CDR1 LGHNA, CDR2 YSLEER. The CDR3 spans 16 residues. The CDR3 reads CASSEGLAGAAYEQYF. As DNA, the CDR3 is TGCGCCAGCAGCGAGGGACTAGCGGGGGCGGCCTACGAGCAGTACTTC.

This clone was counted only a few times. Other DNA sequences within the sample encode an identical CDR3. This chain joins TRBV6-5 and TRBJ2-1; 8 bases fit TRBD2. This CDR3 is 15 amino acids long. The junction had 6 bases not matched to a gene; V was cut back by 6 bases and J by 2 bases. The germline CDR1 and CDR2 sequences are MNHEY and SVGAGI. CDR3 in DNA: TGTGCCAGCAGCTCGGGGGGGGGCCCCTACAATGAGCAGTTCTTC. Its protein product is CASSSGGGPYNEQFF.

The CDR3 sequence is CASSRGGRSGETQYF. The CDR3 region has the DNA TGTGCCAGCAGCCGCGGGGGAAGGTCAGGGGAGACCCAGTACTTC. The chain uses TRBV7-2 and TRBJ2-5; 7 bases map to TRBD2. The CDR3 runs to 15 residues. V trimming: 5 bases; J trimming: 5 bases; junction bases outside the gene matches: 11. Germline V gene lookup returns CDR1 SGHTA and CDR2 FQGNSA.

The chain carries TRBV6-5 and TRBJ2-5, with D perhaps matching TRBD1 (6 bases). The DNA end lines up better with TRBJ2-7; the J call may be wrong. Germline assignment: CDR1 MNHEY and CDR2 SVGAGI. The CDR3 has 13 residues. The CDR3, as DNA: TGTGCCAGCAGTCGGGACACCGGATACGAGCAGTACTTC. Its protein is CASSRDTGYEQYF.